These 22 T cell receptor beta chains were sequenced from one sample in a study of blood T cell repertoires in COVID-19. The repertoire was sequenced with immunoSEQ multiplex PCR; TCRdb's copy has only in-frame clones and lacks some. There are approximately 24,000 clones in the sample; about four fifths occur only once, and 25% to 35% lies in the top ten. Specimen: peripheral blood. These receptors were obtained from a human donor in a cohort sampled during active COVID-19.

The chain employs TRBV25-1 and TRBJ2-2; D perhaps matches TRBD2 (5 bases). With 8 bases removed from V and 2 bases from J, the gap between germline ends came to 12 bases. Germline V lookup: CDR1 MGHDK, CDR2 SYGVNS. The CDR3 has 14 amino acids. CDR3 in amino acids: CASRGLINTGELFF. The CDR3 DNA follows: TGTGCCAGCCGAGGACTTATCAACACCGGGGAGCTGTTTTTT.

This clone was counted a single time. The chain has TRBV5-5 and TRBJ1-5, with 7 bases matching TRBD1. The germline V gene has CDR1 SGHKS and CDR2 YYEKEE (reference sequence). V shed 0 bases, J shed 3 bases, and the junction held 6 bases outside the gene matches. The CDR3 contains 16 residues. CDR3 sequence: CASSLGGQFDNQPQHF. CDR3 DNA: TGTGCCAGCAGCTTGGGGGGACAGTTCGACAATCAGCCCCAGCATTTT.

This clone appeared once. The chain joins TRBV18 to TRBJ1-1, with 7 bases fitting TRBD1. This CDR3 has 15 amino acids. Germline CDR1 and CDR2: KGHSH and LQKENI. V was clipped by 2 bases and J by 4 bases; unmatched bases: 7. In DNA form, the CDR3 reads TGTGCCAGCTCACCAAGAGGGGGCCCGAGCACTGAAGCTTTCTTT. Translated: CASSPRGGPSTEAFF.

This sequence joins TRBV5-6 and TRBJ2-2; tentative D call: TRBD1 (5 bases). V lost 2 bases and J 5 bases, leaving 10 bases between the germline ends. The CDR3 runs 14 residues. The germline gives CDR1 SGHDT, CDR2 YYEEEE. The CDR3 here is CASSFRALTGELFF. The CDR3 region has the DNA TGTGCCAGCAGCTTCAGGGCTCTAACCGGGGAGCTGTTTTTT.

V usage is TRBV3-1 (or the pseudogene TRBV3-2) and J usage is TRBJ2-7; D call uncertain. This CDR3 contains 12 residues. Germline V CDR1 and CDR2: LGHDT, YNNKEL (reference sequence). V was cut by 1 base and J by 6 bases, with 7 bases left in between. CDR3 sequence: CASSQASSEQYF. The CDR3 DNA is TGTGCCAGCAGCCAAGCCTCTAGCGAGCAGTACTTC.

This clone was detected only once. The CDR3 nucleotides read TGTGCCAGCAGCTCCGGGACAGGGGGGACCGCGGGGAATCAGCCCCAGCATTTT. Translating it yields CASSSGTGGTAGNQPQHF. The chain is built from TRBV4-2 and TRBJ1-5, with TRBD1 matching over 11 bases. CDR1 and CDR2 from the germline V gene are LGHNA and YNFKEQ. The CDR3 has 18 residues. After removal of 5 bases from V and 4 bases from J, the junction contained 13 bases not matched to a gene.

The rearrangement joins TRBV28 to TRBJ1-1; a possible D gene is TRBD1 (6 bases). Trimming removed 5 bases at V and 3 bases at J, with 16 bases between. Germline lookup yields CDR1 MDHEN and CDR2 SYDVKM. The CDR3 sequence is 15 residues long. The CDR3, as DNA: TGTGCCAGCAGTGCGTCCAGGGGTGGGTACACTGAAGCTTTCTTT. It yields the protein CASSASRGGYTEAFF.

This chain links TRBV19 with TRBJ1-6; 7 bases map to TRBD1. The CDR3 sequence is 15 residues long. With 7 bases clipped from V and 2 bases from J, the junction kept 5 bases outside the gene matches. Germline V gene lookup returns CDR1 LNHDA and CDR2 SQIVND (reference sequence). The CDR3 DNA sequence: TGTGCCAGTACCTCCGGGACAGCCTATAATTCACCCCTCCACTTT. It yields the protein CASTSGTAYNSPLHF.

The chain combines TRBV15 with TRBJ1-1; weak D call: TRBD1 (6 bases). Germline-derived CDR1 and CDR2 are LNHNV and YYDKDF (reference sequence). Trimming cost V 8 bases and J 1 base, with 17 bases left between them. The CDR3 contains 15 residues. The CDR3 DNA reads as TGTGCCACCGTATTTGAAACCAGGGGGAACACTGAAGCTTTCTTT. It is translated as CATVFETRGNTEAFF.

The V gene is TRBV7-9, the J gene TRBJ2-2; D is perhaps TRBD1 (5 bases). V lost 1 base, J lost 4 bases, and 7 bases lay in between. Germline V gene lookup returns CDR1 SEHNR and CDR2 FQNEAQ (reference sequence). This CDR3 region has 14 residues. The CDR3 spells CASSLGGGTGELFF. CDR3 bases: TGTGCCAGCAGCTTAGGGGGCGGCACCGGGGAGCTGTTTTTT.

The chain uses TRBV20-1 and TRBJ2-7; D unresolved. CDR1 and CDR2 from the germline V gene are DFQATT and SNEGSKA (reference sequence). Deletions cut 3 bases from V and 5 bases from J, with 5 bases between. The CDR3 spans 10 residues. For the CDR3, the DNA is TGCAGTGCTAGTCGAGACGAGCAGTACTTC. Its protein product is CSASRDEQYF.

The CDR3 coding sequence is TGTGCCAGCAGCCCGTACACAGGGGCTGGCACCGGGGAGCTGTTTTTT. Protein sequence: CASSPYTGAGTGELFF. V gene TRBV5-6 combines with J gene TRBJ2-2, with TRBD1 matching over 7 bases. Trimming took 4 bases from V and 4 from J; bases not matched to a gene: 10. Germline V gene data show CDR1 as SGHDT and CDR2 as YYEEEE. CDR3 length: 16 amino acids. The full variable domain, its missing parts supplied by reference TRBV5-6 and TRBJ2-2, is DAGVTQSPTHLIKTRGQQVTLRCSPKSGHDTVSWYQQALGQGPQFIFQYYEEEERQRGNFPDRFSGHQFPNYSSELNVNALLLGDSALYLCASSPYTGAGTGELFFGEGSRLTVL.

This clone was seen only once. This chain uses TRBV4-3 with TRBJ2-7; D perhaps matches TRBD2 (6 bases). The V end lost 1 base, the J end lost 7 bases, and 11 bases lay between the germline ends. In germline, CDR1 is LGHNA, CDR2 YSLEER. The CDR3 contains 13 residues. The CDR3 spells CASSQVTSSEQYF. CDR3 nucleotide sequence: TGCGCCAGCAGCCAAGTCACTAGCTCTGAGCAGTACTTC.

The gene calls are TRBV7-6 and TRBJ1-4, with a weak D call TRBD1 (6 bases). Germline loops: CDR1 SGHVS, CDR2 FNYEAQ. V was cut by 1 base and J by 8 bases, with 11 bases left in between. The CDR3 has 14 residues. The CDR3 DNA follows: TGTGCCAGCAGCTTAGTCAGGGGTGAGGAAAAACTGTTTTTT. It codes for CASSLVRGEEKLFF.

This chain joins TRBV19 and TRBJ2-5, with D uncertain. Germline loops: CDR1 LNHDA, CDR2 SQIVND (reference sequence). This CDR3 has 12 residues. The ends were cut back, 9 bases at V and 4 bases at J, with 12 bases in the middle. The CDR3 region has the DNA TGTGCCAGCAGTCCCAGTGGAGAGACCCAGTACTTC. Translation: CASSPSGETQYF.

V is TRBV9 and J is TRBJ2-1, with 10 bases aligning to TRBD2. V was clipped by 8 bases and J by 5 bases; unmatched bases: 4. The CDR3 totals 13 residues. CDR1 and CDR2 from the germline V gene are SGDLS and YYNGEE. The CDR3 spells CASGLADNNEQFF. The CDR3 DNA follows: TGTGCCAGTGGACTAGCGGATAACAATGAGCAGTTCTTC.

The chain uses TRBV30 and TRBJ1-2; no clear D gene. This CDR3 is built from 12 residues. Trimming removed 1 base from V and 4 bases from J, with 7 bases in between. Germline values: CDR1 GTSNPN, CDR2 SVGIG (reference sequence). CDR3 DNA sequence: TGTGCCTGGAGTGGCGGAGCCTATGGCTACACCTTC. Protein product: CAWSGGAYGYTF.

V usage is TRBV14 and J usage is TRBJ1-5; perhaps TRBD1 as D (6 bases). This CDR3 region has 19 residues. Trimming shortened V by 0 bases and J by 0 bases, and 18 bases separated the two germline ends. CDR1 SGHDN and CDR2 FVKESK come from the germline V gene. Here the CDR3 reads CASSQERDKGVNSNQPQHF. The CDR3 DNA is TGTGCCAGCAGCCAAGAACGGGACAAGGGGGTTAATAGCAATCAGCCCCAGCATTTT.

By share, this clone ranks as medium-sized (0.01 to 0.1%). V is TRBV29-1 and J is TRBJ2-7; no reliable D call. The CDR3 contains 15 residues. Per the germline V gene, CDR1 is SQVTM and CDR2 is ANQGSEA. With 4 bases removed from V and 4 bases from J, the gap between germline ends came to 20 bases. The CDR3 nucleotides read TGCAGCGTTGGAATCTGGGCCTCTAACTGGTACGAGCAGTACTTC. This sequence encodes CSVGIWASNWYEQYF.

This clone has just a few counts. The chain is built from TRBV7-2 and TRBJ1-5; 9 nucleotides line up with TRBD1. Germline CDR1 is SGHTA and CDR2 is FQGNSA. After removal of 5 bases from V and 5 bases from J, the junction contained 13 bases not matched to a gene. The CDR3 is 17 amino acids. This CDR3 is CASSLRRTGDGYQPQHF. DNA of the CDR3: TGTGCCAGCAGCCTAAGACGGACAGGGGATGGTTATCAGCCCCAGCATTTT.

The chain couples TRBV5-1 to TRBJ2-5; 9 bases agree with TRBD2. CDR1 and CDR2 (germline): SGHRS, YFSETQ. The CDR3 extends over 16 amino acids. With V trimmed by 0 bases and J by 1 base, 4 bases remained unmatched. The CDR3 DNA sequence: TGCGCCAGCAGCTTGGCGACGACTAGCGGCCAAGAGACCCAGTACTTC. This encodes CASSLATTSGQETQYF.

This chain uses TRBV30 with TRBJ1-2; TRBD1 might be the D (5 bases). V lost 0 bases, J lost 1 base, and 21 bases lay in between. Germline loops: CDR1 GTSNPN, CDR2 SVGIG (reference sequence). The CDR3 has 18 residues. The DNA of the CDR3 is TGTGCCTGGAGTGTACTTCGACAGACAACAATGATTAACTATGGCTACACCTTC. It yields the protein CAWSVLRQTTMINYGYTF. The complete variable domain, with remaining parts taken from reference TRBV30 and TRBJ1-2, reads SQTIHQWPATLVQPVGSPLSLECTVEGTSNPNLYWYRQAAGRGLQLLFYSVGIGQISSEVPQNLSASRPQDRQFILSSKKLLLSDSGFYLCAWSVLRQTTMINYGYTFGSGTRLTVV.